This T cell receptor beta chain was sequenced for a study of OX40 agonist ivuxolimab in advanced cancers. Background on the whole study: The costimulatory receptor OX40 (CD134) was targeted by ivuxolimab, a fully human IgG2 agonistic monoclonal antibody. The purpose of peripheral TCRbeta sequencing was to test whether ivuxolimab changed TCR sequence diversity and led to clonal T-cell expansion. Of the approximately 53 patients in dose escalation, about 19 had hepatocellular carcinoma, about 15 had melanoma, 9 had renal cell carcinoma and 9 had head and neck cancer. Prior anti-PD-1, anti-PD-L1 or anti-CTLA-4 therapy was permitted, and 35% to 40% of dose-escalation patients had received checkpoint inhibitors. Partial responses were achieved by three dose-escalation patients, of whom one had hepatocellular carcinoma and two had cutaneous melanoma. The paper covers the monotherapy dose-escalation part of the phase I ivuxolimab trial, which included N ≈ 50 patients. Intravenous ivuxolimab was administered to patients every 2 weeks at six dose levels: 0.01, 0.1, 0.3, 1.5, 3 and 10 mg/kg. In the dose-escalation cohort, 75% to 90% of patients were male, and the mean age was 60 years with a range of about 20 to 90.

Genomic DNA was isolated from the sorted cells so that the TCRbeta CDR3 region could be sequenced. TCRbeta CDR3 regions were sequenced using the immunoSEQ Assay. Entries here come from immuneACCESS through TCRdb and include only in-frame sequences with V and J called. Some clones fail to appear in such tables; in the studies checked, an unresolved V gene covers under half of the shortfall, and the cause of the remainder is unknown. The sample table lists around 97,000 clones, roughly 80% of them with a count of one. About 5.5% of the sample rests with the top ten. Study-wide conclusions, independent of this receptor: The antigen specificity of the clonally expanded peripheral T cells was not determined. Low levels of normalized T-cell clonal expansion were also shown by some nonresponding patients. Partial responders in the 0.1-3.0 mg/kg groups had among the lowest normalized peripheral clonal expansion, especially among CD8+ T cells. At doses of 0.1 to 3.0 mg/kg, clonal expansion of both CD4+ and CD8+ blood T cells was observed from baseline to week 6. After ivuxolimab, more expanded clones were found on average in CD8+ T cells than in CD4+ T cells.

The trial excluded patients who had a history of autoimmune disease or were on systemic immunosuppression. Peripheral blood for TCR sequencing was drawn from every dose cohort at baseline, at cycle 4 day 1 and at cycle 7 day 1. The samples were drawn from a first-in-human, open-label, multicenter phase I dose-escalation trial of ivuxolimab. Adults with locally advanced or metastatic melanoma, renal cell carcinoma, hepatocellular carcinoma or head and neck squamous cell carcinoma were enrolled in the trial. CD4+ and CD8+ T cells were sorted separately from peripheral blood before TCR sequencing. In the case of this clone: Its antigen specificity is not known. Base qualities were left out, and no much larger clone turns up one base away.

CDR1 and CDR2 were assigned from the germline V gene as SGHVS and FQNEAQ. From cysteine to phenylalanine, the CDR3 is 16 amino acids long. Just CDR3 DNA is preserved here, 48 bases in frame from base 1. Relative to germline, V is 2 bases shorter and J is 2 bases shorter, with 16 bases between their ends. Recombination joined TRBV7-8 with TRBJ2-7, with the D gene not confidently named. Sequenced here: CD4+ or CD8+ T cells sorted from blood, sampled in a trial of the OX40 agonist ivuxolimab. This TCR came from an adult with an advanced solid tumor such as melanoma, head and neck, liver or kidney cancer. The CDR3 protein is CASSLNRPANPYEQYF. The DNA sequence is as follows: TGTGCCAGCAGCTTAAACAGACCAGCGAACCCCTACGAGCAGTACTTC.